This T cell receptor (beta chain) was retrieved from a study of T cell repertoires in ileal Crohn's disease. Whole-study context: About half of patients got postoperative therapy: around 10 thiopurines, over 15 anti-TNF.

Time point in this sample: neoterminal ileum biopsy at postoperative endoscopy, about 6 months after surgery. Sequencing was performed with immunoSEQ multiplex PCR; in TCRdb, only in-frame clones are kept and a portion is missing. The sample lists roughly 20,000 clones, approximately 77% occurring once. This CDR3 spans 18 amino acids. Per germline, CDR1 MNHEY and CDR2 SMNVEV (reference sequence). The trim removed 3 bases at V and 5 bases at J, leaving 15 bases unmatched. In its sample, this clone was seen once. This chain joins TRBV27 and TRBJ2-1, with TRBD1 identical over 8 bases. The receptor was derived from an adult with Crohn's disease. The sequenced sample consisted of ileal tissue. DNA for the CDR3: TGTGCCAGCAGTTTTGCGACAGGGGCAATAGTTCTTGACAATGAGCAGTTCTTC. Amino acid sequence: CASSFATGAIVLDNEQFF.